This entry lists 11 T cell receptor beta chains sequenced from one sample in a study of neoadjuvant anti-PD-1 for oral cavity cancer. Time point denoted: after neoadjuvant nivolumab, at surgical resection. TCRdb's copy holds only in-frame clones and misses some; the assay was immunoSEQ multiplex PCR. The sample shows 9,300 or so clones, about 81% of them seen only once. Sequenced material: PBMCs, taken after nivolumab (anti-PD-1) treatment. These receptors all stem from a person aged 35 to 85 with oral cavity squamous cell carcinoma.

The chain links TRBV19 to TRBJ1-2; no clear D gene. The CDR3 spans 13 residues. The germline gives CDR1 LNHDA, CDR2 SQIVND (reference sequence). Trimming left V 4 bases short and J 4 bases short, with 10 bases between. The CDR3 nucleotides are TGTGCCAGTAGTAGTCAAGGGCCCTATGGCTACACCTTC. As protein: CASSSQGPYGYTF.

The chain joins TRBV11-3 to TRBJ1-1, with no clear D. Germline V lookup: CDR1 SGHNT, CDR2 YENEEA. This CDR3 is 15 amino acids long. V lost 3 bases and J lost 6, with 17 bases in between. DNA for the CDR3: TGTGCCAGCAGCTTGTACGACCGGGAAGGTCCTGAAGCTTTCTTT. Its translation: CASSLYDREGPEAFF.

This rearrangement joins TRBV4-1 to TRBJ2-6; 10 bases are a match to TRBD2. CDR1 and CDR2 (germline): MGHRA, YSYEKL. V lost 2 bases to trimming and J lost 4 bases; unmatched junction nucleotides: 8. The CDR3 consists of 18 residues. This CDR3 reads CASSQSLSGGAGANVLTF. CDR3 coding DNA: TGCGCCAGCAGCCAATCTCTGAGCGGGGGGGCGGGGGCCAACGTCCTGACTTTC.

The CDR3 nucleotides are TGTGCTAGTGGTTCGCGAGGGGGGCCCACTGAAGCTTTCTTT. Amino acid sequence: CASGSRGGPTEAFF. V usage is TRBV12-5 and J usage is TRBJ1-1; D is perhaps TRBD1 (6 bases). Between the trimmed V and J ends, which lost 4 bases and 4 bases, there was a span of 13 bases. The V gene's germline CDR1 is LGHNT and CDR2 FRNRAP. CDR3 size: 14 residues.

The V gene is TRBV7-3, the J gene TRBJ1-6; D ambiguous. The germline V gene has CDR1 SGHTA and CDR2 FQGTGA. CDR3 length: 14 amino acids. V gave up 2 bases and J gave up 6 bases, with 8 bases separating them. The CDR3 spells CASSLGRVNSPLHF. Here the CDR3 DNA reads TGTGCCAGCAGCTTAGGACGCGTTAATTCACCCCTCCACTTT.

The chain uses TRBV4-2 and TRBJ1-2, with a possible D match to TRBD1 (5 bases). V dropped 0 bases and J dropped 0 bases, with 11 bases sitting between them. CDR3 size: 16 residues. The germline V gene has CDR1 LGHNA and CDR2 YNFKEQ. CDR3 amino acids: CASSQDLATANYGYTF. For the CDR3, the DNA is TGTGCCAGCAGCCAAGATCTGGCGACAGCTAACTATGGCTACACCTTC.

This clone has just a few counts. The V and J genes are TRBV5-4 and TRBJ2-7, with TRBD2 matching 9 bases. Germline lookup yields CDR1 SGHNT and CDR2 YYREEE (reference sequence). Losses at the gene ends were 0 bases for V and 0 bases for J; bases not matched to a gene: 7. This CDR3 spans 17 amino acids. This chain's CDR3 is CASSLGGFSGSSYEQYF. DNA of the CDR3: TGTGCCAGCAGCTTGGGGGGTTTTAGCGGGAGCTCCTACGAGCAGTACTTC.

The chain combines TRBV5-6 with TRBJ1-6; perhaps TRBD1 as D (5 bases). The CDR3 length is 15 residues. The V gene lost 0 bases and the J gene lost 5 bases, with 9 bases spanning the gap. CDR1 and CDR2 from the germline V gene are SGHDT and YYEEEE. DNA for the CDR3: TGTGCCAGCAGCTTGGGCAGGGAACATAATTCACCCCTCCACTTT. Residues: CASSLGREHNSPLHF.

This clone appeared a single time. The genes are TRBV29-1 and TRBJ1-4, with 9 bases matching TRBD1. Trimming took 5 bases from V and 6 from J; bases not matched to a gene: 4. The CDR3 is made up of 13 amino acids. CDR1 is SQVTM, CDR2 ANQGSEA, per germline. The CDR3 DNA follows: TGCAGCGTTTCGACAGGGGGATATGAAAAACTGTTTTTT. Protein: CSVSTGGYEKLFF.

The V and J genes are TRBV4-2 and TRBJ2-1; 8 bases line up with TRBD2. The CDR3 consists of 17 residues. The germline CDR1 and CDR2 sequences are LGHNA and YNFKEQ. The J segment lost 4 bases and the V segment lost 0 bases, leaving 8 bases of the junction unmatched. CDR3 DNA: TGTGCCAGCAGCCAAGATTGGAGCGGGGGTGCATACAATGAGCAGTTCTTC. It is translated as CASSQDWSGGAYNEQFF.

The chain links TRBV30 to TRBJ1-2, with TRBD1 as a possible D gene (6 bases). Germline V gives CDR1 GTSNPN, CDR2 SVGIG (reference sequence). There are 14 residues in the CDR3. The V and J ends lost 2 bases and 3 bases respectively, with 13 bases between them. This CDR3 is CAWSPMGGDYGYTF. CDR3 DNA: TGTGCCTGGAGTCCTATGGGGGGCGACTATGGCTACACCTTC.